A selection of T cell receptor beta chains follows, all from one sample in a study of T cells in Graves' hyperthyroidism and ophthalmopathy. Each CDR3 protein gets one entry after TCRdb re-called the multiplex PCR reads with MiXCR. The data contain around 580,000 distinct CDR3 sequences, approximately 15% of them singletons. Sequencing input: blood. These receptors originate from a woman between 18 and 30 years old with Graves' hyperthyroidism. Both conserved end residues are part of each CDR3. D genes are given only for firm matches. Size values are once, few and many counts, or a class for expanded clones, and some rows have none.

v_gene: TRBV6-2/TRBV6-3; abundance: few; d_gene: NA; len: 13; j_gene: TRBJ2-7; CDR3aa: CASSQSELRGQYF; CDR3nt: TGTGCCAGCAGTCAGAGCGAGCTTCGGGGGCAGTACTTC
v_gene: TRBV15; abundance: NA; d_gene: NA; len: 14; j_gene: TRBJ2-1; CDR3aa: CATSRDSSSDEQFF; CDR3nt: TGTGCCACCAGCAGAGATTCTTCCTCTGATGAGCAGTTCTTC
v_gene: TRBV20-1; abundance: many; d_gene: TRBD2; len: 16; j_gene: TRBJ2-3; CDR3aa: CSAPATAGGHTDTQYF; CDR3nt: TGCAGTGCTCCCGCGACAGCGGGGGGACACACAGATACGCAGTATTTT
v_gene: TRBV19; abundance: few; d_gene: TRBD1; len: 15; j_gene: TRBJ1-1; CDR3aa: CASSGTGQKNTEAFF; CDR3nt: TGTGCCAGTAGCGGCACGGGACAGAAGAACACTGAAGCTTTCTTT
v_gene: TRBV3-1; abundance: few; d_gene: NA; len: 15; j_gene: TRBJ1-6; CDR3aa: CASSQEAILNSPLHF; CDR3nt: TGTGCCAGCAGCCAGGAGGCAATTCTAAATTCACCCCTCCACTTT
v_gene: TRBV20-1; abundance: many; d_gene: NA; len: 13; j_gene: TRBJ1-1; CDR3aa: CSAPGHRNTEAFF; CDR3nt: TGCAGTGCGCCGGGACATAGGAACACTGAAGCTTTCTTT
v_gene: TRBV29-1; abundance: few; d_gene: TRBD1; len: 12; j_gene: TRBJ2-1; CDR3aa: CSVGGMGTGMFF; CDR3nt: TGCAGCGTTGGGGGGATGGGGACAGGGATGTTCTTC
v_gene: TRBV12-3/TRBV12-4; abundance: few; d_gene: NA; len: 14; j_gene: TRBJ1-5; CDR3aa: CASNQGDGNQPQHF; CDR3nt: TGTGCCAGCAATCAAGGGGATGGCAATCAGCCCCAGCATTTT
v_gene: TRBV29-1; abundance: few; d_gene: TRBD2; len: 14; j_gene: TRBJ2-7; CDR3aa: CSVGLGTTPDQQYF; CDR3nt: TGCAGCGTTGGCCTCGGGACTACCCCTGACCAGCAGTACTTC
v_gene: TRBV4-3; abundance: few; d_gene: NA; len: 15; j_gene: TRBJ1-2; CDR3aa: CASSQGRGNNYGYTF; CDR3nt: TGCGCCAGCAGCCAAGGCAGGGGAAATAACTATGGCTACACCTTC
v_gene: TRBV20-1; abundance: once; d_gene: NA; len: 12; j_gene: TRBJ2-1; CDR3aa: CSATKHSNEQFF; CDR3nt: TGCAGTGCTACGAAACACAGCAATGAGCAGTTCTTC
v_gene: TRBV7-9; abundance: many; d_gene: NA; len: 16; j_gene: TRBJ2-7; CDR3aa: CASSSATSADPYEQYF; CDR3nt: TGTGCCAGCAGCTCCGCTACCTCAGCGGACCCCTACGAGCAGTACTTC
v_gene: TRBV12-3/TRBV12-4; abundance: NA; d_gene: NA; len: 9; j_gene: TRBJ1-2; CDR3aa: CASSFPYTF; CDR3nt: TGTGCCAGCAGTTTCCCCTACACCTTC
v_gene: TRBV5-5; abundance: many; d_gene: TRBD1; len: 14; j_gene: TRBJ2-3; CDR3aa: CASTDRGGADTQYF; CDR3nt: TGTGCCAGCACAGACAGGGGGGGAGCAGATACGCAGTATTTT
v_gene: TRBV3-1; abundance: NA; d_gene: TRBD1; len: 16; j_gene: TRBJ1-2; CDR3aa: CASSQADRGYVYGYTF; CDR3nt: TGTGCCAGCAGCCAAGCGGACAGGGGGTATGTCTATGGCTACACCTTC
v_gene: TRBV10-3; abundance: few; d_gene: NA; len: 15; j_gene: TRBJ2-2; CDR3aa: CAISVERINTGELFF; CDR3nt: TGTGCCATCAGTGTTGAGCGGATAAACACCGGGGAGCTGTTTTTT
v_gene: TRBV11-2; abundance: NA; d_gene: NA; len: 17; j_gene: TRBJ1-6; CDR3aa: CASSSPLEAGPVSPLHF; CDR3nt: TGTGCCAGCAGCTCTCCCCTAGAGGCCGGCCCAGTCTCACCCCTCCACTTT
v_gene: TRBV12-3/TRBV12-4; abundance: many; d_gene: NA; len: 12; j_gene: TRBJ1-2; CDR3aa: CASSFASYGYTF; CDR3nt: TGTGCCAGCAGTTTTGCCTCCTATGGCTACACCTTC
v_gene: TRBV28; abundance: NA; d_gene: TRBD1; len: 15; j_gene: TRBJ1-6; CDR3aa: CASQTGQGLNSPLHF; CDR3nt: TGTGCCAGCCAAACCGGACAGGGGTTAAATTCACCCCTCCACTTT